This is a list of T cell receptor beta chains from one sample in a study of T cell changes during pregnancy in multiple sclerosis. Using immunoSEQ multiplex PCR, the repertoire was profiled, and TCRdb retains in-frame clones only, with some absent. The profile shows about 56,000 clones, 89% of them singletons. The specimen was peripheral blood, collected after pregnancy. Source of these receptors: a female donor with multiple sclerosis, enrolled in a pregnancy study. Each CDR3 is given with its conserved first and last residue. D genes are given only for firm matches. For some rows the clone size is stated as once, few or many, or as a class when expanded; others skip it.

>TRBJ1-6|TRBV2|-|-
CASSDRIGNNSPLHF
TGTGCCAGCAGTGACAGGATTGGAAATAATTCACCCCTCCACTTT
>TRBJ2-2|TRBV5-1|-|-
CASWRDPTKTGELFF
TGCGCCAGCTGGCGGGACCCAACGAAGACCGGGGAGCTGTTTTTT
>TRBJ1-5|TRBV7-2|once|-
CASSLQAGVNQPQHF
TGTGCCAGCAGCTTACAGGCAGGGGTCAATCAGCCCCAGCATTTT
>TRBJ2-7|TRBV28|once|-
CASSWAGSYEQYF
TGTGCCAGCAGCTGGGCGGGAAGCTACGAGCAGTACTTC
>TRBJ1-5|TRBV15|-|-
CATSRDLGASQPQHF
TGTGCCACCAGCAGAGATTTGGGAGCAAGCCAGCCCCAGCATTTT
>TRBJ1-2|TRBV5-1|-|TRBD1
CASRPGTAINYGYTF
TGCGCCAGCAGACCCGGGACAGCCATTAACTATGGCTACACCTTC
>TRBJ2-3|TRBV5-1|-|-
CASSLGPDSGPDTQYF
TGCGCCAGCAGCTTGGGCCCCGATAGTGGGCCAGATACGCAGTATTTT
>TRBJ1-5|TRBV7-8|-|-
CASSQDTGNQPQHF
TGTGCCAGCAGCCAGGACACGGGCAATCAGCCCCAGCATTTT
>TRBJ1-2|TRBV2|few|TRBD1
CASSRTGCTF
TGTGCCAGCAGTCGGACAGGGTGCACCTTC
>TRBJ2-2|TRBV29-1|-|-
CSVRKGDTGELFF
TGCAGCGTTCGAAAAGGGGACACCGGGGAGCTGTTTTTT
>TRBJ1-1|TRBV10-1|-|-
CASSEAPQQGEAFF
TGCGCCAGCAGTGAGGCCCCGCAACAGGGTGAAGCTTTCTTT
>TRBJ2-1|TRBV14|-|-
CASSRLGGEDNEQFF
TGTGCCAGCAGCCGACTCGGCGGGGAAGACAATGAGCAGTTCTTC
>TRBJ1-1|TRBV2|-|-
CASRGLGGGTEAFF
TGTGCCAGCAGGGGACTCGGTGGGGGGACTGAAGCTTTCTTT
>TRBJ2-1|TRBV6-8|-|-
CADSEQFF
TGTGCCGACTCTGAGCAGTTCTTC
>TRBJ1-1|TRBV5-1|-|TRBD1
CASSLATGQDTEAFF
TGCGCCAGCAGCTTGGCCACGGGACAGGACACTGAAGCTTTCTTT
>TRBJ2-2|TRBV23-1|-|TRBD2
CASSQSASGGRATGELFF
TGCGCCAGCAGTCAATCGGCTAGCGGGGGGCGGGCGACCGGGGAGCTGTTTTTT
>TRBJ2-2|TRBV29-1|-|TRBD1
CSVGTANTGELFF
TGCAGCGTGGGGACAGCGAACACCGGGGAGCTGTTTTTT
>TRBJ2-7|TRBV27|-|-
CASSLQTPGYEQYF
TGTGCCAGCAGTTTACAGACCCCGGGGTACGAGCAGTACTTC
>TRBJ2-5|TRBV10-3|-|TRBD2
CAISDPNGGQETQYF
TGTGCCATCAGTGACCCCAACGGGGGGCAAGAGACCCAGTACTTC
>TRBJ2-7|TRBV2|-|-
CASSFTPGGDRLYEQYF
TGTGCCAGCAGTTTCACGCCTGGAGGGGACAGACTATACGAGCAGTACTTC
>TRBJ1-5|TRBV4-2|-|-
CASSLDSDQPQHF
TGTGCCAGCAGCCTCGACAGTGATCAGCCCCAGCATTTT
>TRBJ1-6|TRBV19|-|-
CASRLDHGGYNSPLHF
TGTGCCAGCAGATTAGACCACGGGGGCTATAATTCACCCCTCCACTTT
>TRBJ1-5|TRBV30|-|-
CAWSETSGYQPQHF
TGTGCCTGGAGTGAGACGTCGGGATATCAGCCCCAGCATTTT
>TRBJ2-2|TRBV5-1|-|-
CASSLYAGTWPGELFF
TGCGCCAGCAGCTTGTATGCAGGGACATGGCCCGGGGAGCTGTTTTTT
>TRBJ2-7|TRBV6-5|-|-
CASSPGLPSYEQYF
TGTGCCAGCAGTCCGGGACTCCCCTCCTACGAGCAGTACTTC
>TRBJ1-3|TRBV5-1|-|-
CASSLEAPSSGNTIYF
TGCGCCAGCAGCTTGGAAGCGCCGAGCTCTGGAAACACCATATATTTT
>TRBJ1-2|TRBV30|-|-
CAWSLAEGYTF
TGTGCCTGGAGTCTGGCAGAAGGCTACACCTTC
>TRBJ2-6|TRBV6-5|-|-
CASSRQHSGANVLTF
TGTGCCAGCAGTAGACAACACTCTGGGGCCAACGTCCTGACTTTC
>TRBJ2-1|TRBV7-3|-|TRBD2
CASSLVGLAGDEQFF
TGTGCCAGCAGCTTAGTGGGACTAGCGGGTGATGAGCAGTTCTTC
>TRBJ1-2|TRBV19|-|-
CASSTIDGLVGGYTF
TGTGCCAGTAGTACCATTGACGGACTAGTGGGGGGCTACACCTTC
>TRBJ2-1|TRBV7-2|-|-
CASSLGSYNEQFF
TGTGCCAGCAGCTTGGGCAGTTACAATGAGCAGTTCTTC
>TRBJ2-7|TRBV5-1|once|TRBD1
CASSTGTGESRQYF
TGCGCCAGCAGCACCGGGACAGGGGAGTCAAGGCAGTACTTC
>TRBJ1-5|TRBV6-1|-|-
CASHIREQPQHF
TGTGCCAGCCACATTCGTGAACAGCCCCAGCATTTT
>TRBJ1-2|TRBV20-1|-|-
CRPGVGYTF
TGCAGACCAGGGGTCGGCTACACCTTC
>TRBJ1-2|TRBV5-1|-|-
CASSSTGPEGYTF
TGCGCCAGCAGCTCCACAGGGCCCGAGGGCTACACCTTC
>TRBJ1-6|TRBV6-5|-|-
CASSYEGASPLHF
TGTGCCAGCAGTTATGAGGGTGCCTCACCCCTCCACTTT
>TRBJ1-3|TRBV2|-|TRBD1
CASIRTGSGNTIYF
TGTGCCAGCATAAGGACAGGGTCTGGAAACACCATATATTTT
>TRBJ2-2|TRBV4-1|-|-
CASSHPRATGELFF
TGCGCCAGCAGCCATCCCAGGGCCACCGGGGAGCTGTTTTTT
>TRBJ1-5|TRBV4-1|-|-
CASSQSRGLNQPQHF
TGCGCCAGCAGCCAATCCCGGGGTCTAAATCAGCCCCAGCATTTT
>TRBJ1-5|TRBV5-6|-|TRBD1
CASSPRDSHQPQHF
TGTGCCAGCAGCCCCCGGGACAGTCATCAGCCCCAGCATTTT
>TRBJ2-3|TRBV9|-|TRBD2
CASSPQVTGGSDTQYF
TGTGCCAGCAGCCCTCAAGTAACGGGGGGTTCAGATACGCAGTATTTT
>TRBJ2-1|TRBV4-3|-|-
CASSQEDTYNEQFF
TGCGCCAGCAGCCAAGAGGACACCTACAATGAGCAGTTCTTC
>TRBJ1-3|TRBV28|-|-
CASSYYSGNTIYF
TGTGCCAGCAGTTACTACTCTGGAAACACCATATATTTT
>TRBJ1-1|TRBV7-9|-|-
CASSSRKGRGNTEAFF
TGTGCCAGCAGCTCAAGGAAGGGCAGGGGGAACACTGAAGCTTTCTTT
>TRBJ1-5|TRBV7-8|-|-
CASSTTDRGPQHF
TGTGCCAGCAGCACCACCGACCGGGGACCCCAGCATTTT
>TRBJ1-2|TRBV11-3|once|-
CASSLKRAEGYTF
TGTGCCAGCAGCTTAAAGCGGGCGGAGGGCTACACCTTC
>TRBJ1-5|TRBV15|-|-
CATRDGDTLVAQHF
TGTGCCACCAGGGACGGGGACACTTTGGTGGCCCAGCATTTT
>TRBJ2-7|TRBV6-6|-|TRBD1
CATSRSDRGSYEQYF
TGTGCCACCTCGAGGTCGGACAGGGGTTCGTACGAGCAGTACTTC